Listed below are T cell receptor beta chains from one sample, sequenced in a study of metastatic and nonmetastatic thyroid tumors. TCRdb re-called the PCR reads through MiXCR. The sample holds approximately 12,000 clones, approximately 33% seen once. Material for sequencing was tumor tissue. Receptor source: a male donor with papillary thyroid cancer or a benign thyroid nodule (not recorded which). Some clones in this sample may be carry-over from other donors' samples. CDR3s include the opening cysteine and the closing phenylalanine or tryptophan.

>TRBJ2-3|TRBV12-3/TRBV12-4
CASSLTGGPGSPDTQYF
>TRBJ2-6|TRBV6-2/TRBV6-3
CASSTGSSGANVLTF
>TRBJ1-2|TRBV20-1
CSATRGRTGVSGYTF
>TRBJ2-2|TRBV20-1
CSAIRTSGRAGTGELFF
>TRBJ1-1|TRBV19
CASSIQGANTEAFF
>TRBJ2-7|TRBV10-3
CAISESGGPEQYF
>TRBJ2-2|TRBV20-1
CSARLAGGMTTGELFF
>TRBJ1-1|TRBV24-1
CATISRTCTEAFF
>TRBJ1-3|TRBV6-6
CASSYTRSGNTIYF
>TRBJ2-2|TRBV7-3
CASSPREREPGELFF
>TRBJ2-7|TRBV6-2/TRBV6-3
CASSHSVGQPGLRVQYF
>TRBJ2-7|TRBV12-3/TRBV12-4
CASSFGGASYEQYF